This T cell receptor (beta chain) was sequenced during a study of shared clonotypes between healthy human individuals. V was trimmed by 6 bases and J by 3 bases, leaving 9 bases between them. This CDR3 region has 13 residues. Germline assignment: CDR1 MNHNS and CDR2 SASEGT. The data were produced by immunoSEQ multiplex PCR, yet TCRdb's version contains in-frame clones alone and is incomplete. Found here are millions of clones, about 94% of them singletons; the top ten hold around 1.1%. CD45RO negativity and positive selection for CCR7 defined naive CD8 cells, a population that excluded terminally differentiated effector memory CD45RA+ cells.

This chain connects TRBV6-1 to TRBJ1-5; D is ambiguous. This TCR came from a man younger than 35 in good health. The sequencing input was naive CD8+ T cells sorted from blood. The CDR3 loop reads CASSAIINQPQHF. The CDR3 DNA follows: TGTGCCAGCAGCGCCATTATCAATCAGCCCCAGCATTTT.